A single sample gave rise to the 14 T cell receptor beta chains below, sequenced in a study of identical twins. In TCRdb, the 5' RACE reads were re-called with MiXCR into one record per CDR3 protein. The data show under 800,000 distinct CDR3 sequences, 20% to 25% seen once. These records were also assigned to another study, of T cells expressing NK-cell markers.

The sample consisted of PBMCs. Receptors originate from a woman under 30 in good health.

This clonotype was detected a few times. The chain joins TRBV7-3 to TRBJ2-3; D is unresolved. Deletions cut 8 bases from V and 1 base from J, with 7 bases between. CDR1 is SGHTA and CDR2 is FQGTGA in the germline V gene. The CDR3 loop spans 12 amino acids. The CDR3 is CASAAGTDTQYF. In nucleotides, the CDR3 is TGTGCCAGCGCAGCAGGCACAGATACGCAGTATTTT.

This clonotype was counted ten times or more. The gene calls are TRBV29-1 and TRBJ2-5; 7 nucleotides line up with TRBD2. The V gene end was trimmed by 6 bases and the J gene end by 7 bases; junction bases not matched to a gene: 8. The CDR3 loop spans 12 amino acids. The germline CDR1 and CDR2 sequences are SQVTM and ANQGSEA. The DNA for the CDR3 is TGCAGCGTCAAGGCCCAGCGGGGGACCCAGTACTTC. The encoded protein is CSVKAQRGTQYF.

The chain joins TRBV5-6 to TRBJ2-1, with a tentative D call TRBD1 (6 bases). The CDR3 loop spans 15 amino acids. Looked up from germline, CDR1 is SGHDT and CDR2 is YYEEEE. With 4 bases removed from V and 8 bases from J, the gap between germline ends came to 19 bases. CDR3 sequence: CASSPSDGPGDEQFF. The CDR3 nucleotides read TGTGCCAGCAGCCCGTCGGACGGCCCAGGGGATGAGCAGTTCTTC. Full variable domain (outside the CDR3, taken from reference TRBV5-6 and TRBJ2-1): DAGVTQSPTHLIKTRGQQVTLRCSPKSGHDTVSWYQQALGQGPQFIFQYYEEEERQRGNFPDRFSGHQFPNYSSELNVNALLLGDSALYLCASSPSDGPGDEQFFGPGTRLTVL.

The chain recombines TRBV7-9 with TRBJ2-1; D is possibly TRBD2 (6 bases). This CDR3 is built from 15 residues. Germline V gene lookup returns CDR1 SEHNR and CDR2 FQNEAQ (reference sequence). V lost 4 bases to trimming and J lost 4 bases, with 14 bases between them. The CDR3 spells CASSSLPGLYNEQFF. CDR3 in DNA: TGTGCCAGCAGCTCTTTACCGGGACTTTACAATGAGCAGTTCTTC. The full variable domain, in which reference TRBV7-9 and TRBJ2-1 provide the parts outside the CDR3, is DTGVSQNPRHKITKRGQNVTFRCDPISEHNRLYWYRQTLGQGPEFLTYFQNEAQLEKSRLLSDRFSAERPKGSFSTLEIQRTEQGDSAMYLCASSSLPGLYNEQFFGPGTRLTVL.

This clonotype has at least ten counts. V and J are TRBV7-2 and TRBJ1-1; 8 bases are shared with TRBD1. Germline V gene data show CDR1 as SGHTA and CDR2 as FQGNSA. CDR3 length: 14 amino acids. Trimming at V came to 4 bases and at J to 7 bases, leaving 8 bases not matched to a gene. In DNA, the CDR3 is TGTGCCAGCAGCTACGACAGGGGATTAGGTGAAGCTTTCTTT. Translated: CASSYDRGLGEAFF.

The rearrangement joins TRBV2 to TRBJ2-3, with 7 positions matching TRBD1. Germline CDR1 reads SNHLY; CDR2 reads FYNNEI. The CDR3 length is 15 residues. J lost 6 bases, V lost 5 bases, and 11 bases had no gene match. CDR3: CASSRVYRGVDTQYF. CDR3 DNA: TGTGCCAGCAGTCGGGTTTACAGGGGCGTGGATACGCAGTATTTT.

This chain links TRBV6-5 with TRBJ2-5; maybe TRBD1 (6 bases). Between the trimmed V and J ends, which lost 1 base and 2 bases, there was a span of 8 bases. CDR1 and CDR2 from the germline V gene are MNHEY and SVGAGI. The length of the CDR3 is 14 residues. The CDR3 sequence is CASSYYQGQETQYF. The CDR3, as DNA: TGTGCCAGCAGTTACTACCAGGGGCAAGAGACCCAGTACTTC.

This clonotype was seen only a few times. This chain links TRBV20-1 with TRBJ2-7, with a tentative D call TRBD2 (5 bases). CDR1 and CDR2 (germline): DFQATT, SNEGSKA (reference sequence). CDR3 length: 14 residues. V gave up 0 bases and J gave up 7 bases, with 16 bases separating them. As DNA, the CDR3 is TGCAGTGCTAGAGATCAAATTAGGTCGGGGGAGCAGTACTTC. Translating gives CSARDQIRSGEQYF.

The rearrangement uses TRBV11-2 and TRBJ2-5, with 14 bases identical to TRBD2. This CDR3 contains 18 residues. The V gene end was trimmed by 5 bases and the J gene end by 3 bases; junction bases not matched to a gene: 11. From germline, CDR1 is SGHAT and CDR2 FQNNGV. The CDR3: CASSTRGLAGGVEETQYF. DNA for the CDR3: TGTGCCAGCAGCACCCGAGGACTAGCGGGGGGTGTAGAAGAGACCCAGTACTTC.

The table lists this clonotype with many counts. V gene TRBV29-1 combines with J gene TRBJ2-3; possibly TRBD1 for D (6 bases). Germline V gives CDR1 SQVTM, CDR2 ANQGSEA. With 3 bases removed from V and 4 bases from J, the gap between germline ends came to 8 bases. CDR3 size: 12 residues. The CDR3 loop is CSVDQGSDTQYF. In DNA form, the CDR3 reads TGCAGCGTTGATCAGGGGTCAGATACGCAGTATTTT.

There are a few counts of this clonotype. V is TRBV29-1 and J is TRBJ2-1; D gene uncertain. CDR1 and CDR2 from the germline V gene are SQVTM and ANQGSEA. The CDR3 runs to 12 residues. Trimming cost V 7 bases and J 9 bases, with 16 bases left between them. The CDR3, as DNA: TGCAGCGCCTCCCAAAGGGTGGCTGAGCAGTTCTTC. Translated: CSASQRVAEQFF.

This clonotype was seen a handful of times. The chain joins TRBV7-8 to TRBJ1-1; D remains ambiguous. Germline V gives CDR1 SGHVS, CDR2 FQNEAQ. There are 14 residues in the CDR3. The germline V and J ends were trimmed by 1 base and 10 bases, with 16 bases remaining between them. DNA of the CDR3: TGTGCCAGCAGCTTAGATGCCCTTGGTTCCGGAGCTTTCTTT. Translated, it gives CASSLDALGSGAFF.

This chain links TRBV27 with TRBJ2-7; 13 bases fit TRBD2. The V segment lost 8 bases and the J segment 6 bases; nucleotides outside the gene matches: 16. The CDR3 length is 17 residues. CDR1 is MNHEY and CDR2 is SMNVEV in the germline V gene (reference sequence). Here the CDR3 DNA reads TGTGCCAGCGGGTTCCCTCCGGGACTAGCGGGATTCCGCGAGCAGTACTTC. Protein sequence: CASGFPPGLAGFREQYF.

CDR3 residues: CASSATRPVNTGELFF. In DNA, the CDR3 is TGTGCCAGCAGTGCTACAAGGCCCGTGAACACCGGGGAGCTGTTTTTT. The rearrangement uses TRBV2 and TRBJ2-2; D is unclear. The V gene lost 4 bases and the J gene lost 1 base, with 13 bases spanning the gap. This CDR3 has 16 residues. Germline CDR1 reads SNHLY; CDR2 reads FYNNEI.